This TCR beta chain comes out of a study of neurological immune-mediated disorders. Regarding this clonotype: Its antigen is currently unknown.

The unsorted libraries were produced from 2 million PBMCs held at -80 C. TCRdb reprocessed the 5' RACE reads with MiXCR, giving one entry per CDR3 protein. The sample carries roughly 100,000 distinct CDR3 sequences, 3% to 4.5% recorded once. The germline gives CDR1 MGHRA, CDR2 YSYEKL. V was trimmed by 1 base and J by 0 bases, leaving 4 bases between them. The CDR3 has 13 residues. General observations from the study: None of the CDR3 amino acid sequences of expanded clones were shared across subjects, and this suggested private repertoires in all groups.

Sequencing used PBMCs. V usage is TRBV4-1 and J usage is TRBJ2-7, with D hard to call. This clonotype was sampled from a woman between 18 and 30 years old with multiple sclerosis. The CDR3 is CASSQGTSYEQYF. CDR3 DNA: TGCGCCAGCAGCCAAGGGACCTCCTACGAGCAGTACTTC.